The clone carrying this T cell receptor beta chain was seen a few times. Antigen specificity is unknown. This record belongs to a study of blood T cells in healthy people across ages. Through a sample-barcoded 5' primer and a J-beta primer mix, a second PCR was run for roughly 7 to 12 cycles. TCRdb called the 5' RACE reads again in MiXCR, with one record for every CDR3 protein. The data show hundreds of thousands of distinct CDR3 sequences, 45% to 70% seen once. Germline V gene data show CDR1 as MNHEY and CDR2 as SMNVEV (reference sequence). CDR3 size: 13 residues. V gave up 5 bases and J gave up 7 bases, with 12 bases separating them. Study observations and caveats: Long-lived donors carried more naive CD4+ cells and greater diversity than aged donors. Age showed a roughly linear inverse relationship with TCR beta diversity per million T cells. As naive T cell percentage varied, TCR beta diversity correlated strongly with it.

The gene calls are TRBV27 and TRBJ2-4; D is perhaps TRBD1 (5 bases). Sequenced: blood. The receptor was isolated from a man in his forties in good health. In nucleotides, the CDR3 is TGTGCCAGCAGTGTTGGGGCGTCGAACATTCAGTACTTC. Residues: CASSVGASNIQYF.